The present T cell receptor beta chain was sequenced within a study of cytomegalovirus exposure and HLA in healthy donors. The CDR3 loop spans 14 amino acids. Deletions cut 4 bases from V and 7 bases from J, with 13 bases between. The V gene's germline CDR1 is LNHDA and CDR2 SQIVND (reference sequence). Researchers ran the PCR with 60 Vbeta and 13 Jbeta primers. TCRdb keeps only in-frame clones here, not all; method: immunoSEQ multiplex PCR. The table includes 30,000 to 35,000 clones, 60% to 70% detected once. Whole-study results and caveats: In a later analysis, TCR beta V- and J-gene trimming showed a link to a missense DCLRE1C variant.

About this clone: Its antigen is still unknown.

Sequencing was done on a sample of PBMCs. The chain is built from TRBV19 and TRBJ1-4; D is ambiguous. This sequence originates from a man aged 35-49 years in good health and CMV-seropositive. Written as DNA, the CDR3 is TGTGCCAGTAGTAAGATGCGGGGAGGTGAAAAACTGTTTTTT. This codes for CASSKMRGGEKLFF. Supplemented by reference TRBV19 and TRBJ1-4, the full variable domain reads DGGITQSPKYLFRKEGQNVTLSCEQNLNHDAMYWYRQDPGQGLRLIYYSQIVNDFQKGDIAEGYSVSREKKESFPLTVTSAQKNPTAFYLCASSKMRGGEKLFFGSGTQLSVL.